Sequencing of this T cell receptor beta chain was carried out in a study of response to subunit inactivated influenza vaccine. TCRdb re-called the RT-PCR reads with MiXCR, one entry per CDR3 protein. This repertoire shows under 550,000 distinct CDR3 sequences, about 8% found once; its top ten account for 10% to 15%. The study's findings and limits: Each seasonal influenza vaccination recruits few new T cells, the authors suggested.

This clonotype occurred a few times. Antigen: not known. The junction had 6 bases not matched to a gene; V was cut back by 4 bases and J by 5 bases. Germline V gene lookup returns CDR1 SGDLS and CDR2 YYNGEE. The CDR3 consists of 16 residues. This sequence originates from a man aged 50 to 69 who received an inactivated influenza vaccine. This sample comprised PBMCs from blood, obtained roughly 24 months after vaccination. The chain couples TRBV9 to TRBJ2-3; 14 positions agree with TRBD2. The CDR3 loop is CASSSGLAGAVDTQYF. CDR3 DNA: TGTGCCAGCAGCTCGGGACTAGCGGGAGCTGTAGATACGCAGTATTTT.